These 14 T cell receptor beta chains came from one sample sequenced in a study of response to subunit inactivated influenza vaccine. One entry per CDR3 protein results from TCRdb running MiXCR on the RT-PCR reads. The sample includes around 300,000 distinct CDR3 sequences, about 20% seen only once; the top ten take 10%. Sample: PBMCs from blood, taken around 22 months after vaccination. All receptors come from a man aged 45-69 years who received an inactivated influenza vaccine.

A few counts support this clonotype. J is TRBJ1-1 and V is TRBV12-3 or TRBV12-4, with 7 bases lining up with TRBD1. The ends lost 7 bases at V and 11 bases at J; junction bases unmatched: 16. This CDR3 is built from 14 residues. The DNA for the CDR3 is TGTGCCAGCACCCTAAACCCCCCCGGGACAGAGGCTTTCTTT. As protein: CASTLNPPGTEAFF.

V usage is TRBV30 and J usage is TRBJ1-6, with 9 bases that match TRBD1. The CDR3 is 14 residues long. The trim removed 4 bases at V and 8 bases at J, leaving 6 bases unmatched. CDR1 is GTSNPN, CDR2 SVGIG, per germline (reference sequence). This CDR3 is CAWNPGQGDSPLHF. The DNA of the CDR3 is TGTGCCTGGAACCCGGGACAGGGAGATTCACCCCTCCACTTT. The complete variable domain, with remaining parts taken from reference TRBV30 and TRBJ1-6, reads SQTIHQWPATLVQPVGSPLSLECTVEGTSNPNLYWYRQAAGRGLQLLFYSVGIGQISSEVPQNLSASRPQDRQFILSSKKLLLSDSGFYLCAWNPGQGDSPLHFGNGTRLTVT.

This clonotype was seen repeatedly, ten times or more. The chain joins TRBV7-8 to TRBJ1-5; a weak D match, TRBD1 (6 bases). V was pared by 8 bases and J by 5 bases, with 19 bases between. This CDR3 has 15 residues. CDR1 is SGHVS, CDR2 FQNEAQ, per germline. The CDR3 protein is CASATGWGRDQPQHF. The DNA for the CDR3 is TGTGCCAGCGCTACAGGGTGGGGGAGGGATCAGCCCCAGCATTTT.

In its sample, this clonotype was seen once. One end of the junction fails to match germline, which may point to a read error. The chain carries TRBV7-7 and TRBJ2-2; no clear D. The CDR3 runs to 13 residues. Per germline, CDR1 SSHAT and CDR2 FNYEAQ (reference sequence). DNA of the CDR3: TGTGCTAGCAGCCTCCGGCCCCCCGGGGAGCTGTTTTTT. Its translation: CASSLRPPGELFF.

This chain uses TRBV5-1 with TRBJ2-1; TRBD1 aligns across 12 bases. CDR1 is SGHRS and CDR2 is YFSETQ in the germline V gene. This CDR3 is 15 amino acids long. V shed 4 bases and J 12 bases; nucleotides not matched to a gene: 11. The CDR3 DNA follows: TGCGCCAGCAGCATCTCCGGGACAGGGGGCGCACGGCAGTTCTTC. This encodes CASSISGTGGARQFF.

The chain recombines TRBV5-1 with TRBJ1-1; 8 positions agree with TRBD1. Germline CDR1 SGHRS, CDR2 YFSETQ. This CDR3 is built from 16 residues. With V trimmed by 4 bases and J by 1 base, 9 bases remained unmatched. The CDR3 DNA sequence: TGCGCCAGCAGCGTACCCGGGACAGGAAAGAACACTGAAGCTTTCTTT. Protein sequence: CASSVPGTGKNTEAFF.

This clonotype appeared a few times. The chain couples TRBV30 to TRBJ1-2; 9 bases map to TRBD1. CDR3 length equals 11 residues. Germline CDR1 and CDR2: GTSNPN and SVGIG (reference sequence). Unmatched junction bases numbered 6, after V lost 8 bases and J lost 8 bases. The CDR3 region is CATGQGMGYTF. The CDR3, as DNA: TGTGCCACTGGACAGGGGATGGGCTACACCTTC.

This chain joins TRBV19 and TRBJ1-5, with D possibly matching TRBD1 (5 bases). V lost 6 bases and J 5 bases, leaving 11 bases between the germline ends. The CDR3 consists of 13 residues. Germline assignment: CDR1 LNHDA and CDR2 SQIVND (reference sequence). The DNA for the CDR3 is TGTGCCAGTAGCAGGGAGTCTTATCAGCCCCAGCATTTT. Encoded protein: CASSRESYQPQHF. Based on the CDR3 plus reference TRBV19 and TRBJ1-5, the full variable domain is DGGITQSPKYLFRKEGQNVTLSCEQNLNHDAMYWYRQDPGQGLRLIYYSQIVNDFQKGDIAEGYSVSREKKESFPLTVTSAQKNPTAFYLCASSRESYQPQHFGDGTRLSIL.

This clonotype occurred a few times. V gene TRBV19 combines with J gene TRBJ1-5; 7 bases match TRBD1. This CDR3 has 13 amino acids. J lost 9 bases, V lost 5 bases, and 7 bases had no gene match. Germline loops: CDR1 LNHDA, CDR2 SQIVND (reference sequence). CDR3 in amino acids: CASSSDRTAPQHF. The CDR3 DNA reads as TGTGCCAGTAGTTCGGACAGGACAGCGCCCCAGCATTTT.

V and J are TRBV2 and TRBJ1-4; D call uncertain. The CDR3 runs to 12 residues. V gave up 6 bases and J gave up 5 bases, with 7 bases separating them. Germline CDR1 is SNHLY and CDR2 is FYNNEI. The CDR3 DNA reads TGTGCCAGCAGGAGGCAGAATGAAAAACTGTTTTTT. This codes for CASRRQNEKLFF.

This chain uses TRBV12-3 or TRBV12-4 with TRBJ1-4; D possibly corresponds to TRBD1 (5 bases). The V end was cut by 5 bases, the J end by 8 bases, with 21 bases between. The CDR3 length is 16 residues. CDR3 region: CASSTKTGLEGEKLFF. The CDR3 DNA follows: TGTGCCAGCAGTACGAAAACGGGCCTCGAGGGGGAAAAACTGTTTTTT.

This clonotype was detected only a few times. DNA for the CDR3: TGTGCCAGCAGAAAACCGGCTAGCGGAGACCACTATACGCAGTATTTT. Its protein product is CASRKPASGDHYTQYF. This chain connects TRBV11-2 to TRBJ2-3; 7 bases are a match to TRBD2. From germline, CDR1 is SGHAT and CDR2 FQNNGV. V gave up 6 bases and J gave up 7 bases; unmatched junction bases: 16. There are 16 residues in the CDR3.

In its sample, this clonotype was seen many times. The V and J genes are TRBV23-1 and TRBJ1-5, with a weak D call TRBD1 (5 bases). TRBV23-1 is designated an ORF whose function remains uncertain. This CDR3 has 17 residues. The germline V and J ends were trimmed by 0 bases and 8 bases, with 20 bases remaining between them. The CDR3 DNA reads as TGCGCCAGCAGTCAATCGGAGGGCAGGGTCGGCCTCGAGCCCCAGCATTTT. It encodes CASSQSEGRVGLEPQHF.

The chain carries TRBV6-2 or TRBV6-3 and TRBJ2-1; D not resolved. The CDR3 contains 12 residues. V was shortened by 6 bases and J by 5 bases, with 8 bases between the two germline ends. Germline-derived CDR1 and CDR2 are MNHEY and SVGEGT. The CDR3 DNA is TGTGCCAGCAGCCACCCCGACAATGAGCAGTTCTTC. This sequence encodes CASSHPDNEQFF.